Following are 24 T cell receptor beta chains from one sample sequenced in a study of shared clonotypes between healthy human individuals. CD45RO-negative CD8 cells positively selected for CCR7 made up the naive population, which excluded terminally differentiated effector memory CD45RA+ cells. Generated by immunoSEQ multiplex PCR, the TCRdb table keeps only in-frame clones and is missing some. The top ten hold under 2% of the sample, which has around 1,900,000 clones, around 93% seen once. Sequenced material: naive CD8+ T cells from PBMCs. These receptors were taken from a man between 18 and 35 years old in good health. Some clones in this sample may be carry-over from other donors' samples.

This chain joins TRBV6-5 and TRBJ2-3; D is unclear. V dropped 0 bases and J dropped 5 bases, with 6 bases sitting between them. Germline V gene lookup returns CDR1 MNHEY and CDR2 SVGAGI. The CDR3 spans 13 residues. CDR3 bases: TGTGCCAGCAGTTACTCGAGGTTAGATACGCAGTATTTT. Residues: CASSYSRLDTQYF.

This chain joins TRBV27 and TRBJ1-1, with 9 bases that match TRBD1. The CDR3 is made up of 14 amino acids. Per the germline V gene, CDR1 is MNHEY and CDR2 is SMNVEV (reference sequence). The J segment lost 4 bases and the V segment lost 7 bases, leaving 7 bases of the junction unmatched. DNA for the CDR3: TGTGCCAGCATCGTGACAGGGGGAGGCACTGAAGCTTTCTTT. Its translation is CASIVTGGGTEAFF.

The V call is TRBV5-6, the J call TRBJ2-1, with 11 nucleotides matching TRBD2. V lost 0 bases to trimming and J lost 12 bases; unmatched junction nucleotides: 8. Germline CDR1 reads SGHDT; CDR2 reads YYEEEE. This CDR3 comprises 15 residues. The CDR3 sequence is CASSLELAGEAGQFF. The CDR3 DNA reads as TGTGCCAGCAGCTTGGAACTAGCGGGAGAGGCGGGGCAGTTCTTC.

The chain carries TRBV9 and TRBJ1-1, with a tentative D call TRBD1 (5 bases). Between the trimmed V and J ends, which lost 3 bases and 1 base, there was a span of 16 bases. CDR3 length: 16 amino acids. Germline V gene data show CDR1 as SGDLS and CDR2 as YYNGEE. The CDR3 reads CASSDGGRRPNTEAFF. The DNA for the CDR3 is TGTGCCAGCAGCGATGGGGGAAGACGCCCGAACACTGAAGCTTTCTTT.

The chain couples TRBV15 to TRBJ2-1; TRBD1 aligns across 7 bases. In germline, CDR1 is LNHNV, CDR2 YYDKDF (reference sequence). There are 15 residues in the CDR3. V shed 1 base and J 5 bases; nucleotides not matched to a gene: 5. CDR3 protein: CATSRGQGGNNEQFF. CDR3 DNA: TGTGCCACCAGCAGAGGACAGGGCGGAAACAATGAGCAGTTCTTC. Based on the CDR3 plus reference TRBV15 and TRBJ2-1, the full variable domain is DAMVIQNPRYQVTQFGKPVTLSCSQTLNHNVMYWYQQKSSQAPKLLFHYYDKDFNNEADTPDNFQSRRPNTSFCFLDIRSPGLGDTAMYLCATSRGQGGNNEQFFGPGTRLTVL.

The chain is built from TRBV7-9 and TRBJ2-5; 8 positions agree with TRBD2. The J call may be mistaken, given a closer DNA end match to TRBJ2-7. Germline loops: CDR1 SEHNR, CDR2 FQNEAQ (reference sequence). This CDR3 is 14 amino acids long. Written as DNA, the CDR3 is TGTGCCAGCAGCCCGACGGGACTAGCCTACGAGCAGTACTTC. The encoded protein is CASSPTGLAYEQYF.

The chain couples TRBV6-5 to TRBJ2-1; the D gene is possibly TRBD2 (6 bases). V was cut by 7 bases and J by 0 bases, with 13 bases left in between. The CDR3 length is 15 residues. The germline V gene has CDR1 MNHEY and CDR2 SVGAGI. CDR3 sequence reads: CASKIAESSYNEQFF. In DNA form, the CDR3 reads TGTGCCAGCAAAATAGCGGAAAGCTCCTACAATGAGCAGTTCTTC.

This clone appeared a single time. The genes are TRBV29-1 and TRBJ2-7, with a possible D match to TRBD2 (7 bases). Deletions cut 0 bases from V and 4 bases from J, with 13 bases between. This CDR3 contains 14 residues. Germline V CDR1 and CDR2: SQVTM, ANQGSEA. This chain's CDR3 is CSVEERGRGYEQYF. The CDR3 DNA reads as TGCAGCGTTGAAGAGAGGGGGAGGGGGTACGAGCAGTACTTC.

The V call is TRBV7-7, the J call TRBJ2-1; D is unresolved. The CDR3 has 16 amino acids. Trimming removed 5 bases at V and 2 bases at J, with 16 bases between. Germline CDR1 reads SSHAT; CDR2 reads FNYEAQ (reference sequence). CDR3: CASSPSLGQAYNEQFF. CDR3 sequence (DNA): TGTGCCAGCAGCCCCTCCCTCGGGCAAGCCTACAATGAGCAGTTCTTC.

This rearrangement joins TRBV30 to TRBJ1-3; D is unresolved. Trimming removed 0 bases at V and 4 bases at J, with 13 bases between. Germline loops: CDR1 GTSNPN, CDR2 SVGIG (reference sequence). The CDR3 runs to 15 residues. The CDR3 sequence: CAWSVSLGAGNTIYF. The DNA of the CDR3 is TGTGCCTGGAGTGTAAGTCTCGGAGCGGGAAACACCATATATTTT. Full variable domain (remainder filled in from reference TRBV30 and TRBJ1-3): SQTIHQWPATLVQPVGSPLSLECTVEGTSNPNLYWYRQAAGRGLQLLFYSVGIGQISSEVPQNLSASRPQDRQFILSSKKLLLSDSGFYLCAWSVSLGAGNTIYFGEGSWLTVV.

V usage is TRBV5-4 and J usage is TRBJ2-7; possibly TRBD2 for D (6 bases). The CDR3 contains 16 residues. V gave up 5 bases and J gave up 3 bases, with 21 bases separating them. Per the germline V gene, CDR1 is SGHNT and CDR2 is YYREEE (reference sequence). CDR3 coding DNA: TGTGCCAGCAGTTATCTCGGGGGAGTTCCCAACTACGAGCAGTACTTC. It translates to CASSYLGGVPNYEQYF.

This chain joins TRBV27 and TRBJ1-5; weak D call: TRBD1 (5 bases). The CDR3 runs 14 residues. Germline V gene lookup returns CDR1 MNHEY and CDR2 SMNVEV (reference sequence). V was trimmed by 1 base and J by 7 bases, leaving 11 bases between them. Here the CDR3 reads CASSLLAGTQPQHF. CDR3 bases: TGTGCCAGCAGTTTATTGGCAGGGACCCAGCCCCAGCATTTT.

The chain employs TRBV10-2 and TRBJ1-1; tentatively, D is TRBD1 (6 bases). Germline V gives CDR1 WSHSY, CDR2 SAAADI. The CDR3 contains 12 residues. Trimming took off 7 bases at V and 7 bases at J, with 13 bases between the two ends. DNA for the CDR3: TGCGCCAGCACTATCGGGACACTTGAAGCTTTCTTT. Translating it yields CASTIGTLEAFF.

The chain uses TRBV18 and TRBJ2-7; D may correspond to TRBD1 or TRBD2 (5 bases each). CDR3 length equals 15 residues. Trimming removed 0 bases at V and 2 bases at J, with 11 bases between. Germline loops: CDR1 KGHSH, CDR2 LQKENI. The CDR3 sequence: CASSPPSRDPYEQYF. The CDR3 DNA reads as TGTGCCAGCTCACCACCGTCCCGGGACCCCTACGAGCAGTACTTC.

The V and J genes are TRBV27 and TRBJ1-5, with D hard to call. Germline CDR1 is MNHEY and CDR2 is SMNVEV (reference sequence). The CDR3 sequence is 15 residues long. V lost 6 bases, J lost 3 bases, and 15 bases lay in between. CDR3 coding DNA: TGTGCCAGCAGCGTACGGCATTTAGCCAATCAGCCCCAGCATTTT. It specifies CASSVRHLANQPQHF.

V is TRBV20-1 and J is TRBJ2-7, with D possibly TRBD2 on 6 matching bases. Germline V lookup: CDR1 DFQATT, CDR2 SNEGSKA (reference sequence). The V gene lost 1 base and the J gene lost 11 bases, with 12 bases spanning the gap. This CDR3 is built from 11 residues. The CDR3 loop reads CSARVGGNKYF. CDR3 bases: TGCAGTGCTAGAGTTGGCGGGAACAAGTACTTC.

The chain links TRBV11-3 to TRBJ2-7, with D possibly matching TRBD2 (5 bases). Germline V gene sequence: CDR1 SGHNT, CDR2 YENEEA. V lost 5 bases and J lost 3, with 8 bases in between. The CDR3 sequence is 12 residues long. The CDR3 spells CASSPSGYEQYF. Written as DNA, the CDR3 is TGTGCCAGCAGCCCGAGCGGCTACGAGCAGTACTTC.

The rearrangement uses TRBV15 and TRBJ2-5; 11 nucleotides align to TRBD2. Germline V lookup: CDR1 LNHNV, CDR2 YYDKDF (reference sequence). The CDR3 consists of 17 residues. The V segment lost 8 bases and the J segment 4 bases; nucleotides outside the gene matches: 15. The CDR3 loop is CATSPMPGLAGGETQYF. As DNA, the CDR3 is TGTGCCACCTCCCCGATGCCCGGCCTAGCGGGAGGAGAGACCCAGTACTTC.

This chain links TRBV10-3 with TRBJ2-5, with 7 bases that match TRBD1. Germline CDR1 is ENHRY and CDR2 is SYGVKD. V dropped 5 bases and J dropped 7; count of bases not matched to a gene: 16. The CDR3 consists of 16 residues. For the CDR3, the DNA is TGTGCCATCAGTTCCAGCCCCGGACAGGCCTTAGGGACCCAGTACTTC. It specifies CAISSSPGQALGTQYF.

The chain couples TRBV6-5 to TRBJ2-3, with a possible D match to TRBD1 (7 bases). V was trimmed by 5 bases and J by 6 bases, leaving 15 bases between them. The CDR3 sequence is 14 residues long. The germline V gene encodes CDR1 MNHEY and CDR2 SVGAGI. CDR3 coding DNA: TGTGCCAGCAGTGCCGACAGGGCGGGGGATACGCAGTATTTT. Amino acid sequence: CASSADRAGDTQYF.

V gene TRBV14 combines with J gene TRBJ2-5; D gene ambiguous. There are 16 residues in the CDR3. Germline lookup yields CDR1 SGHDN and CDR2 FVKESK. The V and J ends lost 1 base and 3 bases respectively, with 15 bases between them. The CDR3 reads CASSQGWKWTEETQYF. Here the CDR3 DNA reads TGTGCCAGCAGCCAAGGCTGGAAATGGACGGAAGAGACCCAGTACTTC.

This clone was found once. The chain carries TRBV5-1 and TRBJ2-2, with 8 bases fitting TRBD1. This CDR3 region has 15 residues. After removal of 4 bases from V and 4 bases from J, the junction contained 6 bases not matched to a gene. CDR1 and CDR2 from the germline V gene are SGHRS and YFSETQ. CDR3 amino acids: CASSTVRGPTGELFF. CDR3 bases: TGCGCCAGCAGCACTGTCAGGGGGCCCACCGGGGAGCTGTTTTTT.

This chain connects TRBV5-6 to TRBJ2-1; tentatively, D is TRBD2 (5 bases). The germline CDR1 and CDR2 sequences are SGHDT and YYEEEE. The CDR3 covers 13 residues. Trimming pared 0 bases from V and 5 bases from J, leaving 6 bases between. The CDR3 here is CASSLVSDNEQFF. CDR3 nucleotide sequence: TGTGCCAGCAGCTTGGTTAGCGACAATGAGCAGTTCTTC.

The chain carries TRBV5-6 and TRBJ2-7; TRBD1 or TRBD2 may be the D gene (5 bases each). Trimming shortened V by 5 bases and J by 2 bases, and 14 bases separated the two germline ends. Germline values: CDR1 SGHDT, CDR2 YYEEEE. This CDR3 region has 14 residues. CDR3 in amino acids: CASRGAPGPYEQYF. The CDR3 bases are TGTGCCAGCAGGGGAGCCCCGGGGCCCTACGAGCAGTACTTC.